This TCR beta chain was obtained from a study of tumor-infiltrating lymphocytes in primary liver carcinoma. Out of unsorted whole blood came the blood RNA, and germline DNA was extracted as well. Starting material of 400 to 600 ng total RNA yielded TCR beta cDNA via a constant-region primer. Slightly modified ARM-PCR, run as three nested multiplex PCR rounds, produced the TCR beta libraries. Use of TRBV1-TRBV30 forward primers with a C-beta reverse primer characterized the first two PCR rounds, which lasted roughly 9 cycles each. TCRdb processed the multiplex PCR reads anew with MiXCR; each CDR3 protein has one entry. The sample has 330,000 or so distinct CDR3 sequences; less than 75% are singletons. This clonotype appeared many times. The CDR3 sequence is 15 residues long. CDR1 and CDR2 from the germline V gene are SGHAT and FQNNGV. V lost 3 bases to trimming and J lost 5 bases, with 15 bases between them.

The receptor comes from a man aged 35-49 years with primary liver carcinoma and hepatitis B virus infection. The sequenced sample consisted of peripheral blood. The chain joins TRBV11-2 to TRBJ2-3; the D call may be TRBD1 or TRBD2 (5 bases each). CDR3 in DNA: TGTGCCAGCAGCTTGGCGGCCCGTGGGGGAGATACGCAGTATTTT. Its protein is CASSLAARGGDTQYF. Full variable domain (missing parts from reference TRBV11-2 and TRBJ2-3): EAGVAQSPRYKIIEKRQSVAFWCNPISGHATLYWYQQILGQGPKLLIQFQNNGVVDDSQLPKDRFSAERLKGVDSTLKIQPAKLEDSAVYLCASSLAARGGDTQYFGPGTRLTVL.